These T cell receptor beta chains were read from a single sample in a study of T cells after yellow fever vaccination. Each CDR3 protein gets one entry after TCRdb re-called the 5' RACE reads with MiXCR. The repertoire includes hundreds of thousands of distinct CDR3 sequences, 17% of them detected once, and roughly 17% sits in the top ten. Here the sequenced sample was PBMCs, taken about 5 days after the first yellow fever vaccination. These receptors originate from a man younger than 30 who received the YFV17D yellow fever vaccine. The conserved cysteine and the conserved F or W are not part of the CDR3 here. The size of a clone is reported for some rows only, either as once, few or many, or as a class for expanded clones.

>few|TRBV9|TRBJ2-3
ASSVDRGRETDTQY
>many|TRBV20-1|TRBJ1-1
SAGRHLMNTEAF
>many|TRBV20-1|TRBJ1-1
SARRRGPSTEAF
>-|TRBV12-3/TRBV12-4|TRBJ2-3
ASSRAGVDTDTQY
>few|TRBV20-1|TRBJ2-7
SAPPIPGTSGGTYEQY
>-|TRBV6-2/TRBV6-3|TRBJ2-7
ASSLTGQYSYEQY
>-|TRBV4-1|TRBJ2-2
ASSPTSGSRQGDNTGELF
>-|TRBV10-3|TRBJ2-7
AIRAGLSWNEQY
>-|TRBV7-2|TRBJ2-7
ASGRTPSYEQY
>few|TRBV11-2|TRBJ1-2
ASSPLGSGHGYT
>few|TRBV14|TRBJ1-4
ASSHRPATNEKLF
>-|TRBV20-1|TRBJ1-1
SARGQGGYTEAF
>-|TRBV6-5|TRBJ1-2
ASSSNRGPYGYT